The 9 T cell receptor beta chains reported below all come from one sample, sequenced in a study of T cell repertoires in cytomegalovirus infection. TCRdb re-analysed the reads in MiXCR, keeping a single row per CDR3 protein. The sample includes tens of thousands of distinct CDR3 sequences, approximately 24% of them seen just once. Which antigens these TCRs recognize remains unknown. Sample: CD8+ T cells from cultured PBMCs, taken from culture after CMV antigen stimulation. The receptors were gathered from a human donor in good health (CMV status not recorded). Some clones in this sample may be carry-over from other donors' samples.

This chain links TRBV30 with TRBJ2-1; the D gene is possibly TRBD2 (6 bases). V lost 0 bases and J lost 4, with 13 bases in between. The CDR3 extends over 15 amino acids. Germline V CDR1 and CDR2: GTSNPN, SVGIG (reference sequence). CDR3 in DNA: TGTGCCTGGAGTGTTAGCGGAGAAACATACAATGAGCAGTTCTTC. This codes for CAWSVSGETYNEQFF.

The sample holds many counts of this clonotype. The V and J genes are TRBV7-9 and TRBJ2-5; D uncertain. CDR3 length: 12 amino acids. Trimming stripped 7 bases from V and 2 bases from J, with 8 bases between. Per germline, CDR1 SEHNR and CDR2 FQNEAQ (reference sequence). The CDR3 DNA sequence: TGTGCCAGCAACGCACAGCAAGAGACCCAGTACTTC. It translates to CASNAQQETQYF. The full variable domain, with the rest looked up from reference TRBV7-9 and TRBJ2-5, is DTGVSQNPRHKITKRGQNVTFRCDPISEHNRLYWYRQTLGQGPEFLTYFQNEAQLEKSRLLSDRFSAERPKGSFSTLEIQRTEQGDSAMYLCASNAQQETQYFGPGTRLLVL.

This clonotype has just a few counts. The chain recombines TRBV29-1 with TRBJ2-2, with 10 bases aligning to TRBD1. V was pared by 3 bases and J by 3 bases, with 4 bases of the junction left unmatched. CDR1 SQVTM and CDR2 ANQGSEA come from the germline V gene. The CDR3 consists of 15 residues. The chain's CDR3 is CSVDSGTGDTGELFF. The DNA of the CDR3 is TGCAGCGTTGATTCCGGGACAGGGGACACCGGGGAGCTGTTTTTT.

This clonotype was picked up many times. This chain joins TRBV7-9 and TRBJ2-1; TRBD2 agrees at 8 bases. Germline-derived CDR1 and CDR2 are SEHNR and FQNEAQ (reference sequence). This CDR3 spans 15 amino acids. J gave up 0 bases and V 8 bases, and 6 bases lay outside the gene matches. CDR3 amino acids: CASAGGTSSYNEQFF. The CDR3 DNA reads TGTGCCAGCGCGGGGGGAACTAGCTCCTACAATGAGCAGTTCTTC.

Comments on this clonotype: A junction boundary mismatches the germline segment, possibly from a read error. The rearrangement joins TRBV5-8 to TRBJ1-4; D perhaps matches TRBD1 (6 bases). Germline V gives CDR1 SGHTS, CDR2 YDEGEE. This CDR3 spans 10 amino acids. This CDR3 reads CASSSGTPSF. The CDR3 nucleotides read TGTGCCAGCAGCTCCGGGACACCTTCTTTT.

This clonotype was seen at least ten times. V and J are TRBV6-1 and TRBJ1-4, with 7 bases fitting TRBD1. The germline CDR1 and CDR2 sequences are MNHNS and SASEGT. CDR3 size: 14 residues. J was trimmed by 7 bases and V by 8 bases; bases with no gene match: 10. The CDR3 is CASSGTVHFEKLFF. The CDR3 coding sequence is TGTGCCAGCTCGGGGACAGTTCATTTTGAAAAACTGTTTTTT.

The V and J genes are TRBV20-1 and TRBJ1-2; D unresolved. The CDR3 is 12 residues long. Per germline, CDR1 DFQATT and CDR2 SNEGSKA (reference sequence). The V end was cut by 6 bases, the J end by 2 bases, with 10 bases between. The CDR3 DNA sequence: TGCAGTGCACCGACGGGGAACTATGGCTACACCTTC. It encodes CSAPTGNYGYTF.

V usage is TRBV9 and J usage is TRBJ2-1; 11 nucleotides agree with TRBD2. V lost 7 bases and J lost 3; bases outside the gene matches: 0. The CDR3 runs 13 residues. Germline V lookup: CDR1 SGDLS, CDR2 YYNGEE. CDR3 amino acids: CASGLAGYNEQFF. For the CDR3, the DNA is TGTGCCAGCGGACTAGCGGGCTACAATGAGCAGTTCTTC.

The rearrangement uses TRBV20-1 and TRBJ1-1, with unresolved D. Per the germline V gene, CDR1 is DFQATT and CDR2 is SNEGSKA (reference sequence). The CDR3 sequence is 10 residues long. CDR3 nucleotides: TGCACGCCGATGAACACTGAAGCTTTCTTT. It is translated as CTPMNTEAFF.